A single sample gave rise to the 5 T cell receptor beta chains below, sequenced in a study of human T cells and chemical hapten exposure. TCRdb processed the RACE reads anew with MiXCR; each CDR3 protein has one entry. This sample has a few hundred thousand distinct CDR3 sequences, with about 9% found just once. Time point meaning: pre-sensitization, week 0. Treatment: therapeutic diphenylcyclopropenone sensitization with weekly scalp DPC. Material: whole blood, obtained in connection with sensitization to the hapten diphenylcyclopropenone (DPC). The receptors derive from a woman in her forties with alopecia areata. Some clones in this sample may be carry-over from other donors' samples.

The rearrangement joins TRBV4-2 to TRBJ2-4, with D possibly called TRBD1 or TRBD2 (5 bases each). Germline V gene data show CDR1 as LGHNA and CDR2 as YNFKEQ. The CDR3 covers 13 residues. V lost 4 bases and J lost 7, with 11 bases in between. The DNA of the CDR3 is TGTGCCAGCAGCCGGGACCGGGGCAACATTCAGTACTTC. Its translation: CASSRDRGNIQYF.

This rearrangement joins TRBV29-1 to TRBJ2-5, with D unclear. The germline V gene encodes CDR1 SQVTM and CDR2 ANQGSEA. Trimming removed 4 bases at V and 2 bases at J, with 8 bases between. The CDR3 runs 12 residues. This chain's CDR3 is CSVGKGQETQYF. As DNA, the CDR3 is TGCAGCGTTGGGAAGGGACAAGAGACCCAGTACTTC. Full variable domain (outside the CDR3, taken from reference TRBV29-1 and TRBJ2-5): SAVISQKPSRDICQRGTSLTIQCQVDSQVTMMFWYRQQPGQSLTLIATANQGSEATYESGFVIDKFPISRPNLTFSTLTVSNMSPEDSSIYLCSVGKGQETQYFGPGTRLLVL.

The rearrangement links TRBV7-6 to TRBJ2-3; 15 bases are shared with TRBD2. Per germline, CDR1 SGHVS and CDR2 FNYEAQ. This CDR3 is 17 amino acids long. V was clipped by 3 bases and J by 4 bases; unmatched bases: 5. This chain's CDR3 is CASSLGLAGGGADTQYF. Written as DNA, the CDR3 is TGTGCCAGCAGCTTGGGACTAGCGGGAGGAGGGGCAGATACGCAGTATTTT.

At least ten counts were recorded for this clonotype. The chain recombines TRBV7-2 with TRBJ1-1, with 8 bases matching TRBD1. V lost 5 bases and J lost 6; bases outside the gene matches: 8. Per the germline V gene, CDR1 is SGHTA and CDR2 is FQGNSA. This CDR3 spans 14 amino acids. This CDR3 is CASSLPTGVSEAFF. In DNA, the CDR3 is TGTGCCAGCAGCCTACCGACAGGGGTGTCTGAAGCTTTCTTT.

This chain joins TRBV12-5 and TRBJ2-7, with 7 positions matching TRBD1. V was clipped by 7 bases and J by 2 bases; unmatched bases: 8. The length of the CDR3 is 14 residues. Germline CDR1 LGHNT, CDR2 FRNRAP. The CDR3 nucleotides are TGTGCTAGTGCCCGAGGGGGCGACACCTACGAGCAGTACTTC. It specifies CASARGGDTYEQYF.